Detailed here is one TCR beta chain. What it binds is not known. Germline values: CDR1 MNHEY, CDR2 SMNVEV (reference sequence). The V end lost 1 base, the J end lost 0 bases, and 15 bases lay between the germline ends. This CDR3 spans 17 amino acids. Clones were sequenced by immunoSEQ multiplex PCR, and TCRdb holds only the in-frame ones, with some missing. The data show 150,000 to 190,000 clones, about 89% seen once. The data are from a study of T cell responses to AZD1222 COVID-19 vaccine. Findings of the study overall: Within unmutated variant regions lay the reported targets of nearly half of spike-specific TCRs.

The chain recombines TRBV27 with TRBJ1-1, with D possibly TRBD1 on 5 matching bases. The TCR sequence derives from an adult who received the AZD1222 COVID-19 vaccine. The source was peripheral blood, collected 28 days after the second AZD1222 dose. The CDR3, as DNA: TGTGCCAGCAGTTTATTTCAGTCAGGGACCATGAACACTGAAGCTTTCTTT. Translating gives CASSLFQSGTMNTEAFF.